Below, 18 T cell receptor beta chains from the same sample are listed, as sequenced in a study of T cell repertoires in cytomegalovirus infection. TCRdb fed the reads into MiXCR, producing one record per CDR3 protein. The table includes a few hundred thousand distinct CDR3 sequences, about 18% detected once. The sample taken for sequencing was CD8+ T cells from PBMCs. Source of these receptors: a human donor in good health (CMV status not recorded). Some clones in this sample may be carry-over from other donors' samples.

Ten or more counts support this clonotype. This chain connects TRBV5-6 to TRBJ2-2; 11 positions agree with TRBD1. J gave up 2 bases and V 3 bases, and 3 bases lay outside the gene matches. Germline CDR1 reads SGHDT; CDR2 reads YYEEEE. CDR3 length equals 16 residues. The CDR3 DNA reads as TGTGCCAGCAGCTGGGACAGGGGGGAAAACACCGGGGAGCTGTTTTTT. Amino acids: CASSWDRGENTGELFF. Drawing the rest from reference TRBV5-6 and TRBJ2-2, the complete variable domain is DAGVTQSPTHLIKTRGQQVTLRCSPKSGHDTVSWYQQALGQGPQFIFQYYEEEERQRGNFPDRFSGHQFPNYSSELNVNALLLGDSALYLCASSWDRGENTGELFFGEGSRLTVL.

V gene TRBV9 combines with J gene TRBJ2-5, with D perhaps TRBD2 (6 bases). CDR3 size: 15 residues. Trimming pared 2 bases from V and 2 bases from J, leaving 13 bases between. Germline lookup yields CDR1 SGDLS and CDR2 YYNGEE. CDR3 sequence reads: CASSVTGGGQETQYF. CDR3 in DNA: TGTGCCAGCAGCGTTACAGGTGGAGGGCAAGAGACCCAGTACTTC.

The sample holds a few counts of this clonotype. This chain uses TRBV4-2 with TRBJ1-1; D not resolved. The CDR3 is 14 amino acids. V lost 1 base and J 5 bases, leaving 11 bases between the germline ends. Germline CDR1 reads LGHNA; CDR2 reads YNFKEQ. This CDR3 reads CASSQVIQGTEAFF. The CDR3, as DNA: TGTGCCAGCAGCCAAGTCATACAAGGGACTGAAGCTTTCTTT.

In its sample, this clonotype was seen many times. The J gene is TRBJ2-3, the V gene TRBV12-3 or TRBV12-4; tentative D call: TRBD2 (5 bases). The V end lost 6 bases, the J end lost 0 bases, and 16 bases lay between the germline ends. CDR3 length equals 16 residues. Written as DNA, the CDR3 is TGTGCCAGCAGCCCCTCCGCGAGGGAGAGCACAGATACGCAGTATTTT. The encoded protein is CASSPSARESTDTQYF.

In its sample, this clonotype was seen many times. V and J are TRBV7-8 and TRBJ2-7; D not certain. The CDR3 consists of 13 residues. V was shortened by 0 bases and J by 3 bases, with 6 bases between the two germline ends. Germline values: CDR1 SGHVS, CDR2 FQNEAQ. The DNA for the CDR3 is TGTGCCAGCAGCTTAGCGACGGACTACGAGCAGTACTTC. It encodes CASSLATDYEQYF.

This clonotype has a handful of counts. The J gene is TRBJ1-1, the V gene TRBV11-2; 9 bases are shared with TRBD1. The CDR3 is 16 amino acids. V shed 2 bases and J 3 bases; nucleotides not matched to a gene: 7. Germline V gene data show CDR1 as SGHAT and CDR2 as FQNNGV. The CDR3 is CASSLRDRDQDTEAFF. For the CDR3, the DNA is TGTGCCAGCAGCTTACGGGACAGGGACCAGGACACTGAAGCTTTCTTT. The full variable domain, in which reference TRBV11-2 and TRBJ1-1 provide the parts outside the CDR3, is EAGVAQSPRYKIIEKRQSVAFWCNPISGHATLYWYQQILGQGPKLLIQFQNNGVVDDSQLPKDRFSAERLKGVDSTLKIQPAKLEDSAVYLCASSLRDRDQDTEAFFGQGTRLTVV.

This clonotype was seen many times. The chain joins TRBV5-6 to TRBJ1-5; D unclear. Germline loops: CDR1 SGHDT, CDR2 YYEEEE. The length of the CDR3 is 14 residues. V was clipped by 5 bases and J by 3 bases, with 12 bases between them. For the CDR3, the DNA is TGTGCCAGCAGGGCCGGCAGCTCCAATCAGCCCCAGCATTTT. Encoded protein: CASRAGSSNQPQHF.

Ten or more counts support this clonotype. The V and J genes are TRBV7-6 and TRBJ2-3; D not certain. Germline values: CDR1 SGHVS, CDR2 FNYEAQ. The CDR3 spans 13 residues. Trimming removed 8 bases from V and 2 bases from J, with 11 bases in between. The CDR3 region is CASASGNTDTQYF. The CDR3 bases are TGTGCCAGCGCTAGTGGGAACACAGATACGCAGTATTTT. Full variable domain (rest looked up from reference TRBV7-6 and TRBJ2-3): GAGVSQSPRYKVTKRGQDVALRCDPISGHVSLYWYRQALGQGPEFLTYFNYEAQQDKSGLPNDRFSAERPEGSISTLTIQRTEQRDSAMYRCASASGNTDTQYFGPGTRLTVL.

This clonotype was picked up many times. V gene TRBV7-6 combines with J gene TRBJ2-7; D tentatively reads TRBD1 or TRBD2 (5 bases each). The CDR3 is 14 amino acids. Germline V lookup: CDR1 SGHVS, CDR2 FNYEAQ. The V gene lost 4 bases and the J gene lost 7 bases, with 17 bases spanning the gap. CDR3: CASSYAGGPGEQYF. CDR3 DNA sequence: TGTGCCAGCAGCTATGCGGGCGGACCAGGGGAGCAGTACTTC.

This clonotype appeared a few times. V usage is TRBV2 and J usage is TRBJ1-2; possible D gene TRBD1, 6 bases. Trimming stripped 4 bases from V and 8 bases from J, with 17 bases between. Germline V lookup: CDR1 SNHLY, CDR2 FYNNEI. CDR3 length: 14 residues. The CDR3 DNA is TGTGCCAGCAGTGTTGGCAGGGGCTACGGGGGCTACACCTTC. Its protein product is CASSVGRGYGGYTF.

The chain uses TRBV27 and TRBJ2-5, with 12 bases identical to TRBD2. Trimming removed 4 bases from V and 1 base from J; junction bases left unmatched: 4. Germline CDR1 MNHEY, CDR2 SMNVEV (reference sequence). This CDR3 region has 16 residues. CDR3 in DNA: TGTGCCAGCAGTTCCACTAGCGGGGGGCTCCAAGAGACCCAGTACTTC. Protein: CASSSTSGGLQETQYF.

This clonotype was observed a few times. The J gene is TRBJ2-3, the V gene TRBV4-2; TRBD2 aligns across 9 bases. CDR1 LGHNA and CDR2 YNFKEQ come from the germline V gene. The CDR3 is 16 residues long. The V gene end was trimmed by 0 bases and the J gene end by 6 bases; junction bases not matched to a gene: 7. The CDR3, as DNA: TGTGCCAGCAGCCAAGATTGGGCGGGGGGGCATGATACGCAGTATTTT. This encodes CASSQDWAGGHDTQYF.

The chain uses TRBV11-2 and TRBJ1-2; D remains ambiguous. V was trimmed by 5 bases and J by 4 bases, leaving 8 bases between them. Per germline, CDR1 SGHAT and CDR2 FQNNGV. The CDR3 consists of 12 residues. This chain's CDR3 is CASSQDFYGYTF. The CDR3 DNA reads TGTGCCAGCAGCCAGGACTTCTATGGCTACACCTTC.

This chain links TRBV5-1 with TRBJ2-7; D may be TRBD1 (6 bases). The CDR3 runs to 19 residues. The V gene lost 2 bases and the J gene lost 4 bases, with 28 bases spanning the gap. In germline, CDR1 is SGHRS, CDR2 YFSETQ. CDR3 sequence: CASSFNDRRSADLGYEQYF. As DNA, the CDR3 is TGCGCCAGCAGCTTCAATGACAGGAGATCGGCTGATTTGGGATACGAGCAGTACTTC.

This clonotype occurred many times. The chain employs TRBV12-5 and TRBJ2-1; D might be TRBD1 (5 bases). Germline values: CDR1 LGHNT, CDR2 FRNRAP. This CDR3 is built from 11 residues. The germline V and J ends were trimmed by 7 bases and 6 bases, with 7 bases remaining between them. The CDR3 DNA reads TGTGCTAGTGTAGGGGTCAATGAGCAGTTCTTC. It encodes CASVGVNEQFF.

This clonotype was observed at least ten times. V and J are TRBV19 and TRBJ1-2, with 9 bases identical to TRBD1. Germline V lookup: CDR1 LNHDA, CDR2 SQIVND (reference sequence). J was trimmed by 1 base and V by 9 bases; bases with no gene match: 9. This CDR3 contains 15 residues. CDR3 protein: CASGEGTGYNYGYTF. The CDR3 DNA reads TGTGCCAGCGGAGAGGGGACAGGGTATAACTATGGCTACACCTTC.

This chain uses TRBV28 with TRBJ2-3; weak D call: TRBD2 (6 bases). Germline V gene data show CDR1 as MDHEN and CDR2 as SYDVKM. CDR3 length: 18 residues. V lost 5 bases to trimming and J lost 1 base, with 22 bases between them. In DNA, the CDR3 is TGTGCCAGCAGTCCCACCACCCCGGACTGGGGGGGCACAGATACGCAGTATTTT. It specifies CASSPTTPDWGGTDTQYF.

V is TRBV5-1 and J is TRBJ1-1; possibly TRBD1 for D (5 bases). The germline gives CDR1 SGHRS, CDR2 YFSETQ. Trimming shortened V by 2 bases and J by 5 bases, and 16 bases separated the two germline ends. The CDR3 runs 15 residues. As DNA, the CDR3 is TGCGCCAGCAGCTTCCCGGGACGGGAGCTAACTGAAGCTTTCTTT. This gives the protein CASSFPGRELTEAFF.